This T cell receptor beta chain was captured by sequencing in a study of cytomegalovirus exposure and HLA in healthy donors. Regarding the study as a whole: Available immune exposure information covered CMV serostatus only. Later analysis associated a missense DCLRE1C variant with TCR beta V- and J-gene trimming.

The PCR used 60 Vbeta and 13 Jbeta primers. Data came from immunoSEQ multiplex PCR; TCRdb stores just in-frame clones and leaves some out. The data show around 120,000 clones, over 60% seen once. V lost 5 bases, J lost 5 bases, and 15 bases lay in between. The CDR3 has 14 amino acids. Germline V CDR1 and CDR2: MNHEY, SMNVEV (reference sequence). Regarding this clone: Its target is not known.

The sequence was collected from a woman in her forties in good health and CMV-seronegative. Input material: PBMCs. The V call is TRBV27, the J call TRBJ1-1; perhaps TRBD1 as D (6 bases). The CDR3 sequence: CASSNRRGGTEAFF. The CDR3, as DNA: TGTGCCAGCAGTAATCGCAGGGGCGGAACTGAAGCTTTCTTT.